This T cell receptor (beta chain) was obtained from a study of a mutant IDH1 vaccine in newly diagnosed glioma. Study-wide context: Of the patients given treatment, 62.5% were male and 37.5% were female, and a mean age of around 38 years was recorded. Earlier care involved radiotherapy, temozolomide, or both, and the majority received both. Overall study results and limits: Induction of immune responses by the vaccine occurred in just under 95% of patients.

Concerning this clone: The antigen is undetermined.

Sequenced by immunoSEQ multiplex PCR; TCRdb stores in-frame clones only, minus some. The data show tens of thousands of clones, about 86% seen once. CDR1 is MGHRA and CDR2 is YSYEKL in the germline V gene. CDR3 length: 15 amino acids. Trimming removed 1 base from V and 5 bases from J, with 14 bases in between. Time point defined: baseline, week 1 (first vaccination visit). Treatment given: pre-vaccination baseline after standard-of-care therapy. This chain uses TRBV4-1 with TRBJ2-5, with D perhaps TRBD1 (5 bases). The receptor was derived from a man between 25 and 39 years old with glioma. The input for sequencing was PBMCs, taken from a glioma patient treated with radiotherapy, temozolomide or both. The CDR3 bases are TGCGCCAGCAGCCAAGTACAGGCAAAGGGGGAGACCCAGTACTTC. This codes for CASSQVQAKGETQYF.